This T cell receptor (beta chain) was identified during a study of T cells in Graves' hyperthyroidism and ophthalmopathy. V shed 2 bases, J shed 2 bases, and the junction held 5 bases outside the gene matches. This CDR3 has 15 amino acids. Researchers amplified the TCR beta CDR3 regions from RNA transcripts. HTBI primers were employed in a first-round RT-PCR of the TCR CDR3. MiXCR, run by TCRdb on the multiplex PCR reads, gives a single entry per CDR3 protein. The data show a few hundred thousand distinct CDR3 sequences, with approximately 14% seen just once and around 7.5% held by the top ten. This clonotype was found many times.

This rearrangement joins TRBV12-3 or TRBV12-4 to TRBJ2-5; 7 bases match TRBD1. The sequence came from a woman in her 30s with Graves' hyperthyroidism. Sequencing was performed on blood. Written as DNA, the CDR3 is TGTGCCAGCAGTTTAAGGGACAGCTCTCAAGAGACCCAGTACTTC. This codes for CASSLRDSSQETQYF.